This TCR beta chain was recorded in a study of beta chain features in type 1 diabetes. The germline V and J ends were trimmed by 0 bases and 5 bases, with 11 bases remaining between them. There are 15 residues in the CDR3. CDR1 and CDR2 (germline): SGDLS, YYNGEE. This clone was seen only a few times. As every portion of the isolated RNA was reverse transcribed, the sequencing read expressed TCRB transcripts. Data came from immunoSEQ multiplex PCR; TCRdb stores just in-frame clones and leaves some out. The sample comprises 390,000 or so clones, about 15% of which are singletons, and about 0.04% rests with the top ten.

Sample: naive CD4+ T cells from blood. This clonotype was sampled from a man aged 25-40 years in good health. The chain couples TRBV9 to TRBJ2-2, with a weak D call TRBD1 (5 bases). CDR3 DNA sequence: TGTGCCAGCAGCGTAGGGGGCGCTCCGACCGGGGAGCTGTTTTTT. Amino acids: CASSVGGAPTGELFF.